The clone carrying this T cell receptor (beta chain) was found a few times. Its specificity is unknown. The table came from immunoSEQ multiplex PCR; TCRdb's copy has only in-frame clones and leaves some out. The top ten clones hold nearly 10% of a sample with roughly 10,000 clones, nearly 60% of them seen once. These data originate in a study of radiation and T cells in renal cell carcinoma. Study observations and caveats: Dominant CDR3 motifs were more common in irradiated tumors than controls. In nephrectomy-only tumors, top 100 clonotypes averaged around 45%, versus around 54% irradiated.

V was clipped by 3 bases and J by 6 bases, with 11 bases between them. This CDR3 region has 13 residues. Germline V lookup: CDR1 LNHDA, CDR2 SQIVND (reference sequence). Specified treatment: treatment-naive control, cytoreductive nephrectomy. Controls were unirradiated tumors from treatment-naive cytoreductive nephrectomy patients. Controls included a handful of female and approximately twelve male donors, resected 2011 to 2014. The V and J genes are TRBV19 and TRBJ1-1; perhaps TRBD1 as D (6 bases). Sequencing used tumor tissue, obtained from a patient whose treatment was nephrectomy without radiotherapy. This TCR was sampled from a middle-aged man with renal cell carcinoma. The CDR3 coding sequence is TGTGCCAGTAGTATGTCCAGGGGCGCTGAAGCTTTCTTT. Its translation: CASSMSRGAEAFF.